This T cell receptor beta chain stems from a study of early T cells in non-severe SARS-CoV-2 infection. Study in general: Bulk RNA from unsorted whole blood was sequenced; chains were unpaired.

Study-level results: Anti-spike CD8 specificities were favored by VDJdb matching, whose results missed private and CD4 specificities.

The protocol attached unique molecular identifiers to individual cDNA molecules. MiXCR, applied by TCRdb to the 5' RACE reads, yields one record per CDR3 protein. The sample lists about 69,000 distinct CDR3 sequences; 4% to 6% were seen once. This clonotype showed up many times. Its antigen is currently unknown. V was clipped by 0 bases and J by 8 bases, with 10 bases between them. The CDR3 is 12 amino acids. The germline V gene has CDR1 DFQATT and CDR2 SNEGSKA (reference sequence). This clonotype originated in an adult who was a healthcare worker with PCR-confirmed SARS-CoV-2 infection or an uninfected control (not recorded which). The donor label of this sample is uncertain. The material sequenced was whole blood, taken at baseline. The gene calls are TRBV20-1 and TRBJ1-2; tentative D call: TRBD1 (6 bases). This CDR3 reads CSAREGGVGYTF. CDR3 nucleotides: TGCAGTGCTAGAGAAGGGGGAGTCGGCTACACCTTC.